This T cell receptor beta chain was retrieved from a study of shared T cell receptors in the human thymus. After removal of 5 bases from V and 4 bases from J, the junction contained 7 bases not matched to a gene. CDR1 is MDHEN and CDR2 is SYDVKM in the germline V gene. The CDR3 is 14 residues long. Produced via immunoSEQ multiplex PCR; TCRdb's table is partial and in-frame only. The top ten clones hold roughly 0.0094% of a sample with hundreds of thousands of clones, about 89% of them seen once. The same data also went into a second study, on human thymus T cells. As reported in that work: The thymus was resected at corrective cardiac surgery. Blood and thymic repertoires both appeared biased in V and J gene usage. Related reports documented highly overlapping thymic repertoires among unrelated individuals.

The receptor's source is a boy in the first two years of life with a congenital heart defect. The sequencing input was thymocytes. V is TRBV28 and J is TRBJ1-1; the match to TRBD1 covers 7 bases. DNA of the CDR3: TGTGCCAGCAGTAACGACAGGGAGAGCACTGAAGCTTTCTTT. Translation gives CASSNDRESTEAFF.